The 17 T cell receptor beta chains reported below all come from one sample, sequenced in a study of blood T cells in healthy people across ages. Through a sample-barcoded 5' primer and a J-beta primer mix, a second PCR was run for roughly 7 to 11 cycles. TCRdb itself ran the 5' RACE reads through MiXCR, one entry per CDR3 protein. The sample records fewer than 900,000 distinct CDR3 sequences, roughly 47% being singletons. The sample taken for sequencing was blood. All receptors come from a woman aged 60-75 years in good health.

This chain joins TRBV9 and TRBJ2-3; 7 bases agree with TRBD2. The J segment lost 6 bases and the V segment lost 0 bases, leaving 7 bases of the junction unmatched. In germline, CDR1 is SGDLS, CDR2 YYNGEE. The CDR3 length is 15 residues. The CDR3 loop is CASSVGREWRDTQYF. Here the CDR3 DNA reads TGTGCCAGCAGCGTAGGGCGGGAGTGGCGGGATACGCAGTATTTT.

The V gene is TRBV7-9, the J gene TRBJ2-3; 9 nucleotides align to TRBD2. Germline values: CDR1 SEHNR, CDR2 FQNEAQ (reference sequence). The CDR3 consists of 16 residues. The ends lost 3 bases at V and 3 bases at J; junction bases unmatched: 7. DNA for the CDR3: TGTGCCAGCAGCTTCGGGGCTAGCGGGGAGACAGATACGCAGTATTTT. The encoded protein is CASSFGASGETDTQYF.

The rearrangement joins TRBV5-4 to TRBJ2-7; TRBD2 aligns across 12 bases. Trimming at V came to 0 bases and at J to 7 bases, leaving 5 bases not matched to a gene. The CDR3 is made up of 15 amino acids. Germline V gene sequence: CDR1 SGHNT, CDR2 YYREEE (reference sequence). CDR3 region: CASSLALAGGFEQYF. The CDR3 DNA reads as TGTGCCAGCAGCTTGGCCCTAGCGGGAGGGTTTGAGCAGTACTTC.

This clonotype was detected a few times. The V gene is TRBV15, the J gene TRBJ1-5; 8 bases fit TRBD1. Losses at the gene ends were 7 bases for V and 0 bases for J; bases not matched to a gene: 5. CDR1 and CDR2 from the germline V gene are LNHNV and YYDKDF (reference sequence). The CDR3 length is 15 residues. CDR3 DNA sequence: TGTGCCACCACCGGACAGGGCTATAGCAATCAGCCCCAGCATTTT. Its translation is CATTGQGYSNQPQHF.

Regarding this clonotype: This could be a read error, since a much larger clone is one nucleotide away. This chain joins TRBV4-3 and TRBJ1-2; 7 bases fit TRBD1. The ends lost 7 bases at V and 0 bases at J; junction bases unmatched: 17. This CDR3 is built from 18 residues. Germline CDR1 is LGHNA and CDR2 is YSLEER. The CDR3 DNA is TGCGCCAGCAACCAGTACAACAGGGGCGGCCCCTCTAACTATGGCTACACCTTC. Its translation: CASNQYNRGGPSNYGYTF.

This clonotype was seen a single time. In DNA, the CDR3 is TGTGCCAGTAGACTCAGGGGGGTTCGAGTGGGCGGATACAATGAGCAGTTCTTC. Protein sequence: CASRLRGVRVGGYNEQFF. The rearrangement uses TRBV19 and TRBJ2-1; perhaps TRBD1 as D (7 bases). This CDR3 region has 18 residues. Germline loops: CDR1 LNHDA, CDR2 SQIVND (reference sequence). Trimming cost V 6 bases and J 4 bases, with 25 bases left between them. Using reference TRBV19 and TRBJ2-1 for the parts outside the CDR3, the full variable domain is DGGITQSPKYLFRKEGQNVTLSCEQNLNHDAMYWYRQDPGQGLRLIYYSQIVNDFQKGDIAEGYSVSREKKESFPLTVTSAQKNPTAFYLCASRLRGVRVGGYNEQFFGPGTRLTVL.

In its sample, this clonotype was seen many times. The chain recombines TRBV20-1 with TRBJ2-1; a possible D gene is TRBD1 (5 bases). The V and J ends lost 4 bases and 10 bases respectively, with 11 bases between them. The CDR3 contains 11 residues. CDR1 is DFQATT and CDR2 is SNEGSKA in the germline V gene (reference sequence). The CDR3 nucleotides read TGCAGTGCTACAGGGCACAGGGAGCAGTTCTTC. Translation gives CSATGHREQFF.

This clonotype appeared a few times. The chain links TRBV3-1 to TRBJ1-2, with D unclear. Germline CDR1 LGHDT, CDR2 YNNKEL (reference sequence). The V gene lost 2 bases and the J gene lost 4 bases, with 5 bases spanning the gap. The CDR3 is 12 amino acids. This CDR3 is CASSQTPYGYTF. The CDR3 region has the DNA TGTGCCAGCAGCCAAACACCCTATGGCTACACCTTC.

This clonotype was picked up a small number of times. The CDR3 loop reads CASSPPMASKGGTEAFF. CDR3 coding DNA: TGTGCCAGCTCACCACCGATGGCCTCGAAGGGGGGCACTGAAGCTTTCTTT. The V call is TRBV18, the J call TRBJ1-1; D perhaps matches TRBD1 (6 bases). Germline loops: CDR1 KGHSH, CDR2 LQKENI. This CDR3 region has 17 residues. Trimming shortened V by 0 bases and J by 4 bases, and 18 bases separated the two germline ends.

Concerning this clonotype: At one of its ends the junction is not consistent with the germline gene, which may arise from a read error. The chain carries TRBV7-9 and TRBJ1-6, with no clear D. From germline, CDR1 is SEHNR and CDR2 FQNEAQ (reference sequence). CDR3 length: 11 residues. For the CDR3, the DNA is TGTGACAGCAGCCTCTCCGGGAACCTCCACTTT. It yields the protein CDSSLSGNLHF.

The CDR3 nucleotides are TGTGCCAGCAGCCAGGGGCCGACCACCGGGCAGTACTTC. This sequence encodes CASSQGPTTGQYF. The rearrangement links TRBV3-1 to TRBJ2-7; tentatively, D is TRBD1 (5 bases). The germline gives CDR1 LGHDT, CDR2 YNNKEL (reference sequence). This CDR3 region has 13 residues. The V gene lost 3 bases and the J gene lost 9 bases, with 15 bases spanning the gap.

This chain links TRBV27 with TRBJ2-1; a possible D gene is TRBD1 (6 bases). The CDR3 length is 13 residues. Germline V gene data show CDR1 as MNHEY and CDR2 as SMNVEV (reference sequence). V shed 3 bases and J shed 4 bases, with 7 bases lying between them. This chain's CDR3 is CASSFDRYNEQFF. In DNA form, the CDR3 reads TGTGCCAGCAGTTTTGACAGGTACAATGAGCAGTTCTTC.

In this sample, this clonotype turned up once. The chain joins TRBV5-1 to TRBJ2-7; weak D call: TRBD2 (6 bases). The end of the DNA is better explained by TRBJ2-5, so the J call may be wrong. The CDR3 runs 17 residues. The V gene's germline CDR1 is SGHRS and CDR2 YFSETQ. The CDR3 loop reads CASSVGVGDPSAETQYF. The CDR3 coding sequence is TGCGCCAGCAGCGTGGGGGTAGGGGACCCTAGCGCAGAGACCCAGTACTTC.

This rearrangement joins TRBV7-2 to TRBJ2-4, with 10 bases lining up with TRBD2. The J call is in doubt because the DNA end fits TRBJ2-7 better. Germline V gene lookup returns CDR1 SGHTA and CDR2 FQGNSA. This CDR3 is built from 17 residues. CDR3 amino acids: CASSLARVSGGRNEQYF. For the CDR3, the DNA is TGTGCCAGCAGCTTAGCGCGGGTTAGCGGGGGGAGAAACGAGCAGTACTTC.

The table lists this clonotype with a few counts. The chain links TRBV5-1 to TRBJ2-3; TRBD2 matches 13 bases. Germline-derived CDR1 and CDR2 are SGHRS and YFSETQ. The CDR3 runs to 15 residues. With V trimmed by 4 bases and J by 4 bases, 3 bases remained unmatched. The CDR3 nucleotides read TGCGCCAGCAGCGCGGGACTAGCGGGGCCAGATACGCAGTATTTT. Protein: CASSAGLAGPDTQYF.

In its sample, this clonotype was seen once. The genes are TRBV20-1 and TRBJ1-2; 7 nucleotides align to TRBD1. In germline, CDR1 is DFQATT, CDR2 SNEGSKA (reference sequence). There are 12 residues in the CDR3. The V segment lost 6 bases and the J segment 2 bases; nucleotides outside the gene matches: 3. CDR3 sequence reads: CSAQQGNYGYTF. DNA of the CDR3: TGCAGTGCACAACAGGGGAACTATGGCTACACCTTC.

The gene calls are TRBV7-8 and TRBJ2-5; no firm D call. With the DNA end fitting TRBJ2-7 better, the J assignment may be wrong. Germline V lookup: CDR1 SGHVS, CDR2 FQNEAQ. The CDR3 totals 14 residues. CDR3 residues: CASSVSRGFYEQYF. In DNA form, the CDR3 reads TGTGCCAGCAGCGTTTCTAGAGGATTCTACGAGCAGTACTTC.